This entry lists 22 T cell receptor beta chains sequenced from one sample in a study of cytomegalovirus exposure and HLA in healthy donors. Profiled with immunoSEQ multiplex PCR; TCRdb holds only in-frame clones, not every one. The sample has under 140,000 clones, roughly nine tenths seen once; the top ten hold around 2%. The sequenced sample consisted of PBMCs. These TCRs come from a woman younger than 30 in good health and CMV-seronegative.

J is TRBJ2-4 and V is TRBV28, with D perhaps TRBD2 (7 bases). Germline V gene lookup returns CDR1 MDHEN and CDR2 SYDVKM. The CDR3 has 16 residues. V gave up 7 bases and J gave up 0 bases, with 16 bases separating them. The CDR3 loop is CASTRAGHPAKNIQYF. The DNA of the CDR3 is TGTGCCAGCACCAGAGCGGGACACCCAGCCAAAAACATTCAGTACTTC.

The rearrangement links TRBV19 to TRBJ1-5, with 8 bases aligning to TRBD1. The V gene's germline CDR1 is LNHDA and CDR2 SQIVND (reference sequence). This CDR3 has 14 amino acids. Losses at the gene ends were 6 bases for V and 7 bases for J; bases not matched to a gene: 8. The CDR3, as DNA: TGTGCCAGTAGAAGGGACAGGCAGAGCCAGCCCCAGCATTTT. It encodes CASRRDRQSQPQHF.

This chain connects TRBV28 to TRBJ2-5, with TRBD2 identical over 16 bases. Germline trimming cut 6 bases from V and 5 bases from J; bases unmatched to any gene: 12. The germline V gene encodes CDR1 MDHEN and CDR2 SYDVKM. The CDR3 is 18 amino acids. CDR3 sequence (DNA): TGTGCCAGCAGCCCACGGGGGACTAGCGGGAGGGCCGGGGAGACCCAGTACTTC. Protein sequence: CASSPRGTSGRAGETQYF. The full variable domain, rest sourced from reference TRBV28 and TRBJ2-5, is DVKVTQSSRYLVKRTGEKVFLECVQDMDHENMFWYRQDPGLGLRLIYFSYDVKMKEKGDIPEGYSVSREKKERFSLILESASTNQTSMYLCASSPRGTSGRAGETQYFGPGTRLLVL.

V is TRBV5-1 and J is TRBJ2-5; 7 positions match TRBD1. CDR1 and CDR2 (germline): SGHRS, YFSETQ. J gave up 3 bases and V 2 bases, and 7 bases lay outside the gene matches. The CDR3 is 15 amino acids. This chain's CDR3 is CASSFGRGREETQYF. The DNA for the CDR3 is TGCGCCAGCAGCTTTGGAAGGGGGCGTGAAGAGACCCAGTACTTC.

The CDR3: CASSLGVAGGPETQYF. The DNA for the CDR3 is TGCGCCAGCAGCTTGGGAGTTGCGGGGGGGCCGGAGACCCAGTACTTC. The J gene is TRBJ2-5, the V gene TRBV5-1; 9 bases are a match to TRBD2. There are 16 residues in the CDR3. The V gene's germline CDR1 is SGHRS and CDR2 YFSETQ. V shed 0 bases, J shed 5 bases, and the junction held 8 bases outside the gene matches.

This chain links TRBV28 with TRBJ1-2; D gene ambiguous. The CDR3 is 14 residues long. Germline-derived CDR1 and CDR2 are MDHEN and SYDVKM. V lost 4 bases, J lost 5 bases, and 14 bases lay in between. The CDR3 is CASSYTGVLYGYTF. In DNA form, the CDR3 reads TGTGCCAGCAGTTATACGGGAGTGCTATATGGCTACACCTTC.

The chain combines TRBV4-1 with TRBJ1-5, with D hard to call. Germline-derived CDR1 and CDR2 are MGHRA and YSYEKL. The CDR3 totals 15 residues. Trimming cost V 5 bases and J 7 bases, with 18 bases left between them. Written as DNA, the CDR3 is TGCGCCAGCAGCGGCGGAGTATGGGAGGACCAGCCCCAGCATTTT. Its protein product is CASSGGVWEDQPQHF.

The genes are TRBV6-5 and TRBJ2-1, with 8 positions matching TRBD2. This CDR3 has 15 residues. Trimming at V came to 0 bases and at J to 8 bases, leaving 6 bases not matched to a gene. Germline-derived CDR1 and CDR2 are MNHEY and SVGAGI. The CDR3 DNA sequence: TGTGCCAGCAGTTACTCGGGGACTAGAAGCGATGAGCAGTTCTTC. As protein: CASSYSGTRSDEQFF.

This sequence joins TRBV19 and TRBJ1-2; TRBD1 aligns across 7 bases. Trimming took 9 bases from V and 1 from J; bases not matched to a gene: 11. This CDR3 has 15 residues. Germline-derived CDR1 and CDR2 are LNHDA and SQIVND (reference sequence). The CDR3 nucleotides are TGTGCCAGCATTAAGGTGGGACAGAATAACTATGGCTACACCTTC. Translation gives CASIKVGQNNYGYTF.

The chain couples TRBV6-1 to TRBJ2-5; tentatively, D is TRBD2 (5 bases). The germline CDR1 and CDR2 sequences are MNHNS and SASEGT. The CDR3 extends over 12 amino acids. Deletions cut 7 bases from V and 5 bases from J, with 11 bases between. As DNA, the CDR3 is TGTGCCAGCACGGGAAACTGGGAGACCCAGTACTTC. This translates into CASTGNWETQYF.

This clone occurred many times. This chain connects TRBV5-1 to TRBJ2-7; the match to TRBD2 covers 13 bases. The CDR3 has 17 amino acids. The germline CDR1 and CDR2 sequences are SGHRS and YFSETQ. V lost 5 bases to trimming and J lost 3 bases; unmatched junction nucleotides: 11. The DNA of the CDR3 is TGCGCCAGCAGTAAGTCTACGGGGACTAGCGGGGTCTACGAGCAGTACTTC. Encoded protein: CASSKSTGTSGVYEQYF.

This rearrangement joins TRBV30 to TRBJ2-6, with 9 nucleotides matching TRBD1. Germline V gene lookup returns CDR1 GTSNPN and CDR2 SVGIG (reference sequence). This CDR3 has 17 amino acids. V shed 2 bases and J 1 base; nucleotides not matched to a gene: 6. The CDR3 spells CAWSFGQGWSGANVLTF. CDR3 sequence (DNA): TGTGCCTGGAGTTTTGGACAGGGGTGGTCTGGGGCCAACGTCCTGACTTTC.

This chain uses TRBV11-2 with TRBJ1-4; D is undetermined. Deletions cut 1 base from V and 0 bases from J, with 9 bases between. Per the germline V gene, CDR1 is SGHAT and CDR2 is FQNNGV. CDR3 size: 16 residues. Here the CDR3 DNA reads TGTGCCAGCAGCTTAGTGACACCCGCAACTAATGAAAAACTGTTTTTT. Protein product: CASSLVTPATNEKLFF.

DNA of the CDR3: TGTGCCAGCAGTTTAATAAGGGGCAGCACCTACGAGCAGTACTTC. Encoded protein: CASSLIRGSTYEQYF. The chain is built from TRBV7-2 and TRBJ2-7, with D perhaps TRBD1 (5 bases). Germline values: CDR1 SGHTA, CDR2 FQGNSA. The CDR3 is 15 residues long. The V gene lost 6 bases and the J gene lost 2 bases, with 17 bases spanning the gap.

This clone was found a few times. This rearrangement joins TRBV5-4 to TRBJ1-2; no reliable D call. The CDR3 has 13 amino acids. V was cut by 3 bases and J by 0 bases, with 6 bases left in between. The germline CDR1 and CDR2 sequences are SGHNT and YYREEE (reference sequence). Here the CDR3 reads CASSSTANYGYTF. The CDR3 DNA sequence: TGTGCCAGCAGCTCTACAGCTAACTATGGCTACACCTTC. Full variable domain (outside the CDR3, taken from reference TRBV5-4 and TRBJ1-2): ETGVTQSPTHLIKTRGQQVTLRCSSQSGHNTVSWYQQALGQGPQFIFQYYREEENGRGNFPPRFSGLQFPNYSSELNVNALELDDSALYLCASSSTANYGYTFGSGTRLTVV.

This chain joins TRBV6-5 and TRBJ2-7; 7 nucleotides line up with TRBD1. Per the germline V gene, CDR1 is MNHEY and CDR2 is SVGAGI. The CDR3 is 15 residues long. Trimming took 2 bases from V and 3 from J; bases not matched to a gene: 7. Here the CDR3 DNA reads TGTGCCAGCAGTTACGGGTCGGCAGGGGGCTACGAGCAGTACTTC. Its protein product is CASSYGSAGGYEQYF.

This chain uses TRBV4-1 with TRBJ2-1; D possibly corresponds to TRBD2 (7 bases). CDR1 is MGHRA and CDR2 is YSYEKL in the germline V gene. CDR3 length equals 15 residues. V lost 4 bases and J lost 7, with 17 bases in between. CDR3 sequence (DNA): TGCGCCAGCAGCCTCGGGGGGCTTAGGACTAATGAGCAGTTCTTC. Translation gives CASSLGGLRTNEQFF.

The V call is TRBV5-4, the J call TRBJ1-2; D may be TRBD1 (5 bases). Germline loops: CDR1 SGHNT, CDR2 YYREEE (reference sequence). This CDR3 comprises 15 residues. The V end was cut by 4 bases, the J end by 1 base, with 14 bases between. This CDR3 is CASSPGGSGNYGYTF. CDR3 nucleotide sequence: TGTGCCAGCAGCCCGGGGGGATCGGGTAACTATGGCTACACCTTC.

This chain links TRBV10-3 with TRBJ2-7, with a possible D match to TRBD2 (7 bases). This CDR3 region has 14 residues. V was cut by 2 bases and J by 6 bases, with 14 bases left in between. The germline V gene encodes CDR1 ENHRY and CDR2 SYGVKD. For the CDR3, the DNA is TGTGCCATCAGTGAGAGGGGGGGCGAGTCCGAGCAGTACTTC. Residues: CAISERGGESEQYF.

This clone appeared a single time. The chain combines TRBV7-9 with TRBJ2-4; 7 bases line up with TRBD1. V lost 1 base, J lost 7 bases, and 4 bases stayed unmatched. Germline lookup yields CDR1 SEHNR and CDR2 FQNEAQ (reference sequence). The CDR3 runs to 14 residues. The CDR3 bases are TGTGCCAGCAGCTTAGTTTCCAGGGGGAACATTCAGTACTTC. This translates into CASSLVSRGNIQYF.

The chain recombines TRBV14 with TRBJ2-5; 7 positions match TRBD2. This CDR3 region has 18 residues. V lost 3 bases to trimming and J lost 0 bases; unmatched junction nucleotides: 13. Germline values: CDR1 SGHDN, CDR2 FVKESK. CDR3 region: CASSHSGRKTAYQETQYF. The CDR3 DNA reads TGTGCCAGCAGCCATTCCGGGAGGAAGACAGCGTACCAAGAGACCCAGTACTTC.

This chain uses TRBV6-1 with TRBJ1-6; no clear D. The germline V gene has CDR1 MNHNS and CDR2 SASEGT. CDR3 length: 13 residues. The V end was cut by 1 base, the J end by 15 bases, with 13 bases between. The CDR3 DNA reads as TGTGCCAGCAGTGAAGGCAACCGACTAAGCCTCCACTTT. Residues: CASSEGNRLSLHF.